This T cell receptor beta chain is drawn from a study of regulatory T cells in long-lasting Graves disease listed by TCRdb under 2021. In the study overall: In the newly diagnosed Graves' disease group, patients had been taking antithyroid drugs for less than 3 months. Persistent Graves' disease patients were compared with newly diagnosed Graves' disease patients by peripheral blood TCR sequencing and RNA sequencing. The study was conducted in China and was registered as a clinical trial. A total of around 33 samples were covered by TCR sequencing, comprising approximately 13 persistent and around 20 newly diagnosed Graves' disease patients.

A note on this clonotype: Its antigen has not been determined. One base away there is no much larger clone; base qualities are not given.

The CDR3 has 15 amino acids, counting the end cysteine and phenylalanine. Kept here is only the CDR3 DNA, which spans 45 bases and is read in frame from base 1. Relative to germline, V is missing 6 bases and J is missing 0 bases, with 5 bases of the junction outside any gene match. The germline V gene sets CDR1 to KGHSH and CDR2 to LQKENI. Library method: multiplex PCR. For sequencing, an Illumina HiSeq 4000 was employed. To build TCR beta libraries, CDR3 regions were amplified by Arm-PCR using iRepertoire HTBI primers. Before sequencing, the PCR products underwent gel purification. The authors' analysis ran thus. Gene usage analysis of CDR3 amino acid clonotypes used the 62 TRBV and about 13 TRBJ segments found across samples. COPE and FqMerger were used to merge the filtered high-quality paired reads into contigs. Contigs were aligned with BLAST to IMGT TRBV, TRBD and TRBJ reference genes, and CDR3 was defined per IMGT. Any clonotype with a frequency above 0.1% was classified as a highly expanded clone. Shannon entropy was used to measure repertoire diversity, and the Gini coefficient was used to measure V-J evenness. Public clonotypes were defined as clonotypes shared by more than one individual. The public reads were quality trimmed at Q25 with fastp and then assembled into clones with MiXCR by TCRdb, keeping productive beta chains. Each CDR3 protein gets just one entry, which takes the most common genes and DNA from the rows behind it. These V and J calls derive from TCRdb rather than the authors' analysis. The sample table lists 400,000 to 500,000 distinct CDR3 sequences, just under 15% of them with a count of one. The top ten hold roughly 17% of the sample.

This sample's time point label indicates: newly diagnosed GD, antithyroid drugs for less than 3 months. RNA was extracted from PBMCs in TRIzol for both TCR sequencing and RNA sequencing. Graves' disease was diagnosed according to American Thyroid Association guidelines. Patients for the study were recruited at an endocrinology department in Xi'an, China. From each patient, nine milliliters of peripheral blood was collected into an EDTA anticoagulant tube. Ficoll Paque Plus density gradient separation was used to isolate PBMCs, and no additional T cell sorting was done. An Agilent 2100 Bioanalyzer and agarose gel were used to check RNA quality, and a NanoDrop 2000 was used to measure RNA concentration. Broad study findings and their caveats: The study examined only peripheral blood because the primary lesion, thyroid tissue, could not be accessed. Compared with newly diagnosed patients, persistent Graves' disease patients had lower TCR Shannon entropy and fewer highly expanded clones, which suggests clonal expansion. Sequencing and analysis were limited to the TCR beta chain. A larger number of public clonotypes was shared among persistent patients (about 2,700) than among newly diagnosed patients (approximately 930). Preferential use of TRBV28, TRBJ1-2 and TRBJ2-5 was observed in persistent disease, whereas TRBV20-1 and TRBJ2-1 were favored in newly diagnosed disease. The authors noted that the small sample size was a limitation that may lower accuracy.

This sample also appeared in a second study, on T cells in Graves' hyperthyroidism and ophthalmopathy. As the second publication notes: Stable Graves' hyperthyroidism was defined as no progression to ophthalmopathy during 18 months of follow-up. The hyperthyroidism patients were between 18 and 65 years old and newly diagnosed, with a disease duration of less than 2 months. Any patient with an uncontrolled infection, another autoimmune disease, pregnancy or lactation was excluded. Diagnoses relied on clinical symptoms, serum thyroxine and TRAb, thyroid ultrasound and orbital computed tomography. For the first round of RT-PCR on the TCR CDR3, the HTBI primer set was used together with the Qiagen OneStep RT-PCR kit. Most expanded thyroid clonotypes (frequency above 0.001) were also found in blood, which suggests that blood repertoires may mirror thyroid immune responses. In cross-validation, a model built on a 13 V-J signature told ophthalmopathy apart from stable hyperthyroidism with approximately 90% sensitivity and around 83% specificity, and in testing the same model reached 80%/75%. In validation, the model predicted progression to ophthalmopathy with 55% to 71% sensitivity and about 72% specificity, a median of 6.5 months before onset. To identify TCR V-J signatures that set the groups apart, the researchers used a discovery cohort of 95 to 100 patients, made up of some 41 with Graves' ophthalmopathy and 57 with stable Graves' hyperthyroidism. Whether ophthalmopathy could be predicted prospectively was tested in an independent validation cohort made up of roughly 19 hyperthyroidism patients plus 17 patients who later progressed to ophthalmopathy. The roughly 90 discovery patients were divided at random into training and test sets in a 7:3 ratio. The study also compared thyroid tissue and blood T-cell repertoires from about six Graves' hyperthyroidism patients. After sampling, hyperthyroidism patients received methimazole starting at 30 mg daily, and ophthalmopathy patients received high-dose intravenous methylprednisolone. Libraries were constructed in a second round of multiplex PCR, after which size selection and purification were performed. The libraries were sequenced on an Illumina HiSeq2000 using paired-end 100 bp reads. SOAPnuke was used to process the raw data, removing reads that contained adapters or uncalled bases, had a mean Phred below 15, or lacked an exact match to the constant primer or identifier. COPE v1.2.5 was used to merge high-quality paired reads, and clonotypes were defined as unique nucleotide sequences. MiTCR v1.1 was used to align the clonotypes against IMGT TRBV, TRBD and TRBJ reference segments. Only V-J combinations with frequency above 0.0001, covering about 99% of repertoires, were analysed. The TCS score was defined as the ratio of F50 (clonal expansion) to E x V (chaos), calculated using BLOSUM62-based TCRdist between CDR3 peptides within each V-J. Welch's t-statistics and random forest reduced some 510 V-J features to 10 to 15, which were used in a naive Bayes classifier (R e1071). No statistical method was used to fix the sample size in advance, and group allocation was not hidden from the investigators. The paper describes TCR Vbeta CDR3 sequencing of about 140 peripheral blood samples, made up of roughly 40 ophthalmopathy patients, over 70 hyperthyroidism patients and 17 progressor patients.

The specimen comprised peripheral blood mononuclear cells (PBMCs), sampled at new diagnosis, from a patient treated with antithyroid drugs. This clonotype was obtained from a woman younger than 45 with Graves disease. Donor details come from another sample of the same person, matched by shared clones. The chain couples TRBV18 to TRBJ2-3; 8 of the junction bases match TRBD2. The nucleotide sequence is TGTGCCAGCTCGCTGACTAGCGCCAGCACAGATACGCAGTATTTT. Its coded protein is CASSLTSASTDTQYF.